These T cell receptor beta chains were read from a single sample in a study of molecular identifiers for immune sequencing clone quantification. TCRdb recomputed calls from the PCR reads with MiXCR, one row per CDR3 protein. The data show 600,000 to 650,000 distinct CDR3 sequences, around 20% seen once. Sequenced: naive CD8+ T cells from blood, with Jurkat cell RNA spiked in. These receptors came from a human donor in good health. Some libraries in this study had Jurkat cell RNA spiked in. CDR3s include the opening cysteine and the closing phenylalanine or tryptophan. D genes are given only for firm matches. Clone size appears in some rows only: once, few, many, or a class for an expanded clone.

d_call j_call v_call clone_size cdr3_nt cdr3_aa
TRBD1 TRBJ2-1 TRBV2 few TGTGCCAGCAGTGAGCTAGGGGGCCCCCTACATGAGCAGTTCTTC CASSELGGPLHEQFF
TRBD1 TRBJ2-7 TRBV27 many TGTGCCAGCAAATCAAACAGGGGCGACGAGCAGTACTTC CASKSNRGDEQYF
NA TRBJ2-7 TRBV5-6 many TGTGCCAGCAGCTTCGGCATCACCTACGAGCAGTACTTC CASSFGITYEQYF
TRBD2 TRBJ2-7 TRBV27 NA TGTGCCAGCAGTTTAAATGGACTAGCGGGAGGGTTTACCTACGAGCAGTACTTC CASSLNGLAGGFTYEQYF
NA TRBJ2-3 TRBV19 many TGTGCCAGTAGTAACGGAGGGAGGCCAGATACGCAGTATTTT CASSNGGRPDTQYF
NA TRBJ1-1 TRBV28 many TGTGCCAGCAGTTTAGGGTCGGGGGGACGAACTGAAGCTTTCTTT CASSLGSGGRTEAFF
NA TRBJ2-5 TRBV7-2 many TGTGCCAGCAGCTTTCAATGGGAGACCCAGTACTTC CASSFQWETQYF
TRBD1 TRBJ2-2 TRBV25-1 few TGTGCCAGCAGTGCCAGACAGGGGGACCTCACCGGGGAGCTGTTTTTT CASSARQGDLTGELFF
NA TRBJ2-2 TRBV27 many TGTGCCAGCAGTTTAAGGTCCCCACAGGCAGCCCTAGAGCTGTTTTTT CASSLRSPQAALELFF
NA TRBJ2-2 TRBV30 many TGTGCCTGGAGTGTTTTAGCCGGGGAGCTGTTTTTT CAWSVLAGELFF
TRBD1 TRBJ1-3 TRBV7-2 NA TGTGCCAGCACCCCTCTCGGGACAGGGATAGGTCGTGGAAACACCATATATTTT CASTPLGTGIGRGNTIYF
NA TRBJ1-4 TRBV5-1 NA TGCGCCAGCAGCCAAACGGACAGCGCAACTAATGAAAGACTGTTTTTT CASSQTDSATNERLFF
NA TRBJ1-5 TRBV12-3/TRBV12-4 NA TGTGCCAGCAGTTCCACGGGTTGGGGGAGGGAGCCCCAGCATTTT CASSSTGWGREPQHF
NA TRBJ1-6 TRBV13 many TGTGCCAGCAGCTTTGGCAGCTTCCTCCACTTT CASSFGSFLHF
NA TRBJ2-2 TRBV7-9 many TGTGCCAGCAGCTCCGAGAGGGCCGGGGAGCTGTTTTTT CASSSERAGELFF
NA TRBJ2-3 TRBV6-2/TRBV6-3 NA TGTGCCAGCAGGGGGCTAGCGACCTTCCGGGCAGATACGCAGTATTTT CASRGLATFRADTQYF
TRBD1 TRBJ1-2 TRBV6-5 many TGTGCCAGCACCACCGGGACAGGGGACGGCTACACCTTC CASTTGTGDGYTF
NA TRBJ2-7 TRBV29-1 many TGCAGCGTTGAAGTCGGGGACTTCCCCTACGAGCAGTACTTC CSVEVGDFPYEQYF
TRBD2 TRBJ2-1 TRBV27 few TGTGCCAGCAGTTTACTAGCGGGGGCCAATGAGCAGTTCTTC CASSLLAGANEQFF
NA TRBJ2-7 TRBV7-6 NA TGTGCCAGCAGCTTTGGCCGGTCCTCCTCTGAGCAGTACTTC CASSFGRSSSEQYF
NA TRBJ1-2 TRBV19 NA TGTGCCAGTAGTATAGCGGGATTAACTAACTATGGCTACACCTTC CASSIAGLTNYGYTF
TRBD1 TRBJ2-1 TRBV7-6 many TGTGCCAGCAGGGACAGGGAGAATGAGCAGTTCTTC CASRDRENEQFF